This TCR beta chain was sequenced for a study of blood T cell repertoires in COVID-19. Study details: From the United States, Italy and Spain came samples of acute and convalescent COVID-19. Sample material is recorded as cDNA or gDNA derived from T cells, B-cell-depleted T cells, or PBMCs.

Authors' analysis steps: Quantification of nucleated cells was approximated via reference gene primer amplification. The repertoire was sequenced with immunoSEQ multiplex PCR; TCRdb's copy has only in-frame clones and lacks some. The V and J calls and clone size come from that table; D and trimming were worked out from the DNA. The sample consists of approximately 460,000 clones, 89% of them appearing once. The Seattle patients joined while their infection was active and were tracked longitudinally afterward. The length of the CDR3 is 17 residues. Trimming pared 1 base from V and 6 bases from J, leaving 19 bases between. The germline gives CDR1 MGHRA, CDR2 YSYEKL.

The receptor was derived from a young man with COVID-19, enrolled during active disease. The chain carries TRBV4-1 and TRBJ2-1, with D possibly being TRBD2 (6 bases). Sequencing was performed on peripheral blood. Here the CDR3 DNA reads TGCGCCAGCAGCCAAGCCGTAACAGCTCGGGGGTTCAATGAGCAGTTCTTC. Translated, it gives CASSQAVTARGFNEQFF.